Listed here are 3 T cell receptor beta chains from one sample, sequenced in a study of regulatory T cells in long-lasting Graves disease. Arm-PCR of CDR3 regions and iRepertoire HTBI primers were used to build TCR beta libraries. Each CDR3 protein gets one entry after TCRdb re-called the multiplex PCR reads with MiXCR. The top ten clones hold 20% to 25% of a sample with some 560,000 distinct CDR3 sequences, 15% to 20% of them seen once. As for time point: newly diagnosed GD, antithyroid drugs for less than 3 months. With RNA extracted from PBMCs as input, the TCR library was made. This sample also appeared in a second study, on T cells in Graves' hyperthyroidism and ophthalmopathy.

The sequencing used peripheral blood mononuclear cells (PBMCs), collected at new diagnosis, from a patient treated with antithyroid drugs. All receptors come from a woman aged 35-65 years with Graves disease.

As DNA, the CDR3 is TGCGCCAGCACGAGCGGGGGGAGCAATGAGCAGTTCTTC. Its protein product is CASTSGGSNEQFF. The chain links TRBV5-1 to TRBJ2-1; TRBD2 aligns across 9 bases. CDR3 size: 13 residues. Losses at the gene ends were 6 bases for V and 6 bases for J; bases not matched to a gene: 4. Germline V gene data show CDR1 as SGHRS and CDR2 as YFSETQ.

In regard to this clonotype: A read error may produce the germline difference seen at one junction end. The chain joins TRBV18 to TRBJ1-1; D possibly corresponds to TRBD1 (6 bases). This CDR3 is built from 14 residues. The V gene's germline CDR1 is KGHSH and CDR2 LQKENI. Written as DNA, the CDR3 is TGTGCCAGCTCACTAGGGGGTGGGAACCCTGAAGCTTTCTTT. Translation: CASSLGGGNPEAFF.

This clonotype was seen repeatedly, ten times or more. The V and J genes are TRBV7-2 and TRBJ1-4; 8 bases line up with TRBD1. Losses at the gene ends were 5 bases for V and 8 bases for J; bases not matched to a gene: 16. CDR3 size: 17 residues. The germline V gene has CDR1 SGHTA and CDR2 FQGNSA. The DNA for the CDR3 is TGTGCCAGCAGCAACCCCGGGACAGGCGACGCCGGCGAAAAACTGTTTTTT. It translates to CASSNPGTGDAGEKLFF.